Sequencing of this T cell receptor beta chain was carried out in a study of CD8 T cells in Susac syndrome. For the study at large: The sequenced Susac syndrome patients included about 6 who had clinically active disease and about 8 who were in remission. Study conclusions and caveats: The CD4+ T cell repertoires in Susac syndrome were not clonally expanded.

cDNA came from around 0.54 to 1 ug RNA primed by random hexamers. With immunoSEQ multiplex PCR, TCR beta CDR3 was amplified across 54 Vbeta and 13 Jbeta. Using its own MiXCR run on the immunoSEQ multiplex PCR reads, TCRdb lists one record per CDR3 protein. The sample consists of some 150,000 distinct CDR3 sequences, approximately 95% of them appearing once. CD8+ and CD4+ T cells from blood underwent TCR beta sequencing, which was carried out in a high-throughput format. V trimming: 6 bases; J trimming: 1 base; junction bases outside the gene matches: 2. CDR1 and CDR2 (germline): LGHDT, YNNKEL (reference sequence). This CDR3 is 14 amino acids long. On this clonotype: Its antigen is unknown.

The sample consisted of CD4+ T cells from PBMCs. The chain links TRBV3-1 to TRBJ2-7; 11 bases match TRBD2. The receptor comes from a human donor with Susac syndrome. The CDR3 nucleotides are TGTGCCAGCAGAGGGACTAGCGGTTCCTACGAGCAGTACTTC. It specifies CASRGTSGSYEQYF.